This T cell receptor beta chain was documented in a study of breast tumors, draining lymph nodes, adjacent tissues. Study-wide results and caveats: Tumors had less TCR diversity than lymph nodes, more than nontumor tissue.

The lymph nodes were axillary draining lymph nodes from breast cancer patients. This clonotype was seen repeatedly, ten times or more. The target antigen is unknown. The CDR3 has 17 residues. With V trimmed by 3 bases and J by 3 bases, 7 bases remained unmatched. CDR1 and CDR2 (germline): MGHRA, YSYEKL. From the multiplex PCR reads, TCRdb called clonotypes with MiXCR, one entry per CDR3 protein. This table holds approximately 300,000 distinct CDR3 sequences, more than 30% found once. The V gene is TRBV4-1, the J gene TRBJ2-1, with 11 bases that match TRBD1. The TCR was taken from a female donor with breast cancer. Some clones in this sample may be carry-over from other donors' samples. The specimen was axillary lymph node tissue. The CDR3 coding sequence is TGCGCCAGCAGCCACGGATTCGGGACAGGGGGCTACAATGAGCAGTTCTTC. This gives the protein CASSHGFGTGGYNEQFF.